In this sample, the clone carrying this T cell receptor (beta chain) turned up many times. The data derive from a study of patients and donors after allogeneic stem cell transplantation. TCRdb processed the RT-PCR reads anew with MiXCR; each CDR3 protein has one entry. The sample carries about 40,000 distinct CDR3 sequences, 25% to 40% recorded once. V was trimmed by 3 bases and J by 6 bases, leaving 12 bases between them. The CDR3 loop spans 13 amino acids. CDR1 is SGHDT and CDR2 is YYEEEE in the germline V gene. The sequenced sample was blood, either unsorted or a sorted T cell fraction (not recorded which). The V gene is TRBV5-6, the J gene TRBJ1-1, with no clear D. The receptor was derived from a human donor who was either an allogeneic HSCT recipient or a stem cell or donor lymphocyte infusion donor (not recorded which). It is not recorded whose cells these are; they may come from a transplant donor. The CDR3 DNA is TGTGCCAGCAGCTGGTTCCTTGGGTCTGAAGCTTTCTTT. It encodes CASSWFLGSEAFF. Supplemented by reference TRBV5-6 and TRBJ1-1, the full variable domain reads DAGVTQSPTHLIKTRGQQVTLRCSPKSGHDTVSWYQQALGQGPQFIFQYYEEEERQRGNFPDRFSGHQFPNYSSELNVNALLLGDSALYLCASSWFLGSEAFFGQGTRLTVV.